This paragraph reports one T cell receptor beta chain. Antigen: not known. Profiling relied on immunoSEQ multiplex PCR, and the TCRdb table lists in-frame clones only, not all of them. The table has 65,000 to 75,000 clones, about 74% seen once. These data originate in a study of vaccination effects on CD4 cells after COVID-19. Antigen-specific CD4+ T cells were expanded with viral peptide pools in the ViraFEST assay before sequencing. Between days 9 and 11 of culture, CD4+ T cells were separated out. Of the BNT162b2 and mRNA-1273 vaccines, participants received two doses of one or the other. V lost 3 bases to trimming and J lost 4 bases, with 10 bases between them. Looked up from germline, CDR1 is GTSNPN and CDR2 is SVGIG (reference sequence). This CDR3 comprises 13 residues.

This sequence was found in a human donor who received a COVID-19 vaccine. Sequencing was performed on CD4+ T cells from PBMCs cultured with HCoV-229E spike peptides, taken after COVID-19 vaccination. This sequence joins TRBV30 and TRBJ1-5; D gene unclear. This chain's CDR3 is CAWSGGLNQPQHF. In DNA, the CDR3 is TGTGCCTGGAGCGGTGGGTTAAATCAGCCCCAGCATTTT.